The source of this TCR beta chain is a study of cytomegalovirus exposure and HLA in healthy donors. Germline values: CDR1 SQVTM, CDR2 ANQGSEA. The CDR3 loop spans 14 amino acids. V lost 2 bases, J lost 6 bases, and 5 bases stayed unmatched. 60 Vbeta and 13 Jbeta primers were used in PCR. The data were produced by immunoSEQ multiplex PCR, yet TCRdb's version contains in-frame clones alone and is incomplete. The repertoire consists of around 78,000 clones, with 72% occurring once and the leading ten covering approximately 10%. Points from the study as a whole: In a later analysis, TCR association rates varied by HLA locus: DRB1 most, HLA-C fewest. Versus the roughly 640-donor mean, an Asian-associated ancestry cluster reportedly showed fewer N-insertions in a later analysis. Presence/absence analyses assumed roughly uniform sequencing depth across donors, which may not hold. Immune exposure information available was restricted to CMV serostatus.

Worth noting for this clone: The antigen is unknown.

The TCR was taken from a middle-aged woman in good health and CMV-seropositive. V usage is TRBV29-1 and J usage is TRBJ2-1; 9 positions agree with TRBD2. The source material was PBMCs. CDR3 region: CSVERLAGPNEQFF. The CDR3 DNA follows: TGCAGCGTTGAACGGCTAGCGGGACCCAATGAGCAGTTCTTC.